This T cell receptor beta chain was identified in a study of cytomegalovirus exposure and HLA in healthy donors (dated by TCRdb to 2015 to 2018). General notes on the study: In an earlier analysis of 587 of the donors, 276 Gb of sequence data and just under 120 million unique TCR beta sequences from about 190 million T cells were reported. An early release covering over 500 HLA-typed donors comprised about 300 gigabases of sequencing data and around 80 million unique TCR sequences. The genetic ancestry cluster associated with self-reported Caucasian donors included about four fifths of the 398 genotyped donors. The study aimed to test whether signatures of past pathogen exposure could be identified by cataloging public T cell receptors. Using immunosequencing, the study profiled T cell repertoires from about 650 subjects and related those repertoires to cytomegalovirus serostatus. A separate validation cohort of roughly 110 different subjects was used in addition to the roughly 670-subject first cohort. To predict cytomegalovirus infection status, the study combined high-throughput TCR immunosequencing, statistical association of individual TCRs with disease status, and machine learning. A later analysis re-analyzed previously published TCR beta repertoires from approximately 700 donors and added high-resolution HLA genotyping to study TCR occurrence patterns. In the later analysis, no new phenotypic data were used to find candidate immune exposures; instead, reliance was placed on TCR beta sequences and their occurrence across donors. In an earlier analysis of 500 to 650 of the donors, high-throughput TCR beta sequencing was used to judge whether each TCR beta V gene segment behaved as functional or pseudogenic. Donor age, sex, ethnicity and CMV serostatus were compiled alongside the repertoire data. Genome-wide SNP genotypes for about 60% of the roughly 670 donors were used in a later genetic analysis, which treated that subset as a discovery cohort. Every discovery cohort repertoire had been produced on one sequencing platform. Both class I and class II loci were covered by HLA typing, at four-digit resolution. Typing coverage differed by locus: A, B, C, DRB1 and DQB1 were typed in roughly 620-630 donors, DQA1 in approximately 520, DPA1 in approximately 610, and DPB1 in roughly 470. A handful of DR-DQ haplotypes were treated as single units for association and clustering because of strong linkage in the cohort. On average, 235,054 unique TCR beta nucleotide sequences were sequenced per donor among about 400 genotyped donors of the cohort, with 15% to 20% of those sequences being non-productive.

In total, approximately 690 healthy bone marrow donors made up the cohort. All cohort members were sampled while nominally healthy, although unrecorded immune exposures were likely present. The donor was CMV seropositive and belonged to the group of a few hundred seropositive cohort members. Each donor provided a peripheral blood sample, and peripheral blood mononuclear cells were used for TCR beta sequencing. Genomic DNA extraction from the blood cell samples was performed with the Qiagen DNeasy Blood Extraction Kit. From its cysteine to its phenylalanine, the CDR3 spans 15 amino acids. Left in the record is the CDR3 DNA by itself, 45 bases read in frame from the first base. Trimming at the junction amounts to 4 bases on V and 0 bases on J, and the germline ends lie 10 bases apart. CDR1 and CDR2 are drawn from the germline V gene: MNHNS, SASEGT. Library method: the immunoSEQ multiplex PCR assay. For the multiplex PCR, a mixture combining 60 forward primers for TCR Vbeta segments and 13 reverse primers for TCR Jbeta segments was used. A multiplex PCR assay on genomic DNA amplified the CDR3 region of rearranged TCR beta genes. The amplified TCR beta libraries were sequenced on the Illumina HiSeq System as 87-base-pair reads. Turning to the authors' computational methods: A later analysis counted approximately 74 million unique TCR beta chains across the 700 or so repertoires, and approximately 11 million of these chains were shared by at least two donors. Raw reads were error-corrected and collapsed into unique sequences by a nearest-neighbor algorithm in which closely related sequences were merged to remove PCR and sequencing errors. To assign V, D and J gene segments, CDR3 sequences were aligned to IMGT reference sequences. For a sequence to be retained, at least a six-nucleotide match to both a V gene segment and a J gene segment was required. A rearrangement counted as productive if the CDR3 had no stop codons and remained in frame with V and J, and every other rearrangement counted as non-productive. CDR3 was defined by IMGT convention, running from the second conserved V-encoded cysteine to the conserved J-encoded phenylalanine. In an earlier analysis of around 540 of the donors, sequences lacking an unambiguous match to a single V gene segment were excluded. An earlier analysis of 587 of the donors called V segments functional above 56.7% productive rearrangements and segregating when the between-donor standard deviation exceeded 5%. A statistical classification framework was developed to diagnose cytomegalovirus status using the catalog of TCR beta chain sequences. In a later analysis, TCR nucleotide sequences were compared against IMGT/GENE-DB human TR gene sequences so that V and J genes could be assigned. The TCRdist pipeline was used in a later analysis to assign CDR3 sequences and most-parsimonious VDJ recombination scenarios. A later analysis defined each TCR beta chain by its CDR3 amino acid sequence plus V-gene family, and excluded reads lacking a unique V-gene family. In a later analysis, several hundred highly shared, low-generation-probability nucleotide sequences were removed to address suspected cross-contamination and a sequencing artifact. For each public chain, a later analysis derived a clonal expansion index from normalized ranks of inferred template counts within each repertoire. In a later analysis, generation probabilities were computed using a VDJ recombination model fitted to out-of-frame rearrangements, and the results were checked against IGoR. A later analysis scored TCR-TCR, TCR-HLA and TCR-CMV co-occurrence with hypergeometric tests, applying a repertoire-size bias correction to TCR pairs. False discovery rates were estimated in a later analysis by permuting HLA or CMV assignments 20 times. A later analysis grouped co-occurring TCRs with DBSCAN, adding TCRdist sequence similarity when clustering within HLA-allele-positive subsets. Co-occurrence clustering excluded repertoires with fewer than 30,000 or more than 120,000 public chains, plus five with anomalous nucleotide sharing. TCRdb retrieved this table from immuneACCESS and kept in-frame rearrangements only. Not all clones are present; in checked studies, unresolved V genes account for under half, and no reason is known for the remainder. V and J calls and clone size are given by that table; D and trimming were obtained from the DNA. This sample lists about 160,000 clones; 60% to 80% were detected once. Clones ranked in the top ten supply 0.85% to 1% of the sample.

This clone came up once. This receptor's antigen is unknown. Per-base quality was not reported, and no clone a single base away is much larger than it. Overall study results and their limits: In vitro tests confirmed that three of the cytomegalovirus-associated TCR beta chains recognize cytomegalovirus antigens. Because some donors lacked HLA typing at each locus, the association tests relied only on the typed subset. In a later analysis, HLA-associated TCR beta chains showed more clonal expansion and lower generation probabilities than non-associated chains that were equally common. V-gene and J-gene trimming of TCR beta chains was associated with a missense DCLRE1C variant in a later genetic analysis, and the association was replicated in an independent cohort. While some public TCRs were present in many individuals, most TCR sequences turned up only very rarely across donors. At a false discovery rate of 0.05, a later analysis linked 15,000 to 20,000 TCR beta sequences to specific HLA alleles. Because the 87-base-pair reads could not distinguish some IMGT-functional V segments, including TRBV6-2 and TRBV6-3, those segments were excluded. According to a later analysis, most CMV-associated TCR beta chains appeared to be HLA-restricted, and the HLA associations seemed to be driven largely by CMV exposure. A group of highly shared sequence variants was considered likely to be a technical artifact of the sequencing pipeline. Linkage disequilibrium might explain the correlated functional status among segregating V segments, but an unknown experimental factor could not be excluded. Only TCR beta chains were sequenced in this cohort, and the absence of alpha or paired-chain data limited detectable features. A further reported finding was that TCR beta sequences accurately predicted the HLA-A and HLA-B alleles for most subjects in the first cohort. The study listed approximately 150 TCR beta chains as associated with cytomegalovirus. In an earlier analysis of around 600 of the donors, most TCR beta V segments were observed in productive rearrangements about 87% or about 30% of the time, broadly matching IMGT annotations. According to a later genetic analysis, donors in an Asian-associated ancestry cluster had fewer N-insertions in productive TCRs than the roughly 670-donor mean. The earlier analysis of 587 of the donors excluded around 17 rarely observed V segments, including chromosome 9 orphons, because counts were too low. The authors suggested that the approach could potentially be generalized to other disease states and immunological phenotypes. In both the original and validation cohorts, the classifier was reported to diagnose cytomegalovirus status with high specificity and sensitivity. Sequencing depth was assumed to be roughly uniform across donors in the presence/absence analyses, though that assumption may not hold. When HLA alleles, especially DR and DQ, strongly co-occurred, attributing TCR associations to individual alleles was difficult. According to a later analysis, parvovirus B19, influenza, CMV and Epstein-Barr virus appeared linked to several top co-occurrence clusters. A later analysis found that TCR association rates varied across HLA loci, with DRB1 alleles showing the most associated TCRs and HLA-C alleles the fewest. Immune exposure information for the cohort was limited to CMV serostatus.

The sample taken for sequencing was PBMCs. The sequence derives from a woman in her fifties or sixties in good health and CMV-seropositive. Here the chain combines TRBV6-1 and TRBJ1-5; TRBD1 could be the D gene, as 5 bases match. The DNA sequence is given as TGTGCCAGCAGTGGTGGGGCCTTTAGCAATCAGCCCCAGCATTTT. This sequence encodes CASSGGAFSNQPQHF.